This T cell receptor beta chain was retrieved from a study of CXCR3-negative and CXCR3-positive naive CD8 T cells. Study observations and caveats: With surface CD5 comparable between naive subsets, TCR strength was estimated using properties derived from the TRB CDR3. Naive cells, whether CXCR3-negative or CXCR3-positive, had similar TRBV-TRBJ usage, while memory cells differed. Diversity ran similarly high across both naive subsets but far lower in memory CD8+ cells. CXCR3-positive naive cells had more hydrophobic TRB CDR3s than CXCR3-negative naive cells.

For this clonotype: The target antigen is unknown.

Germline lookup yields CDR1 SQVTM and CDR2 ANQGSEA. This CDR3 comprises 15 residues. UMI-labeled TRB cDNA libraries were prepared by 5' RACE. TCRdb re-called the 5' RACE reads and catalogs CDR3 proteins one per entry, DNA excluded. The repertoire shows roughly 130,000 distinct CDR3 sequences; the top ten hold around 0.62%. The sequence was collected from a human donor in good health. Some clones in this sample may be carry-over from other donors' samples. Sequencing was performed on naive CXCR3+ CD8+ T cells from blood. Stated subset: CD45RO-CCR7+CD27+CD95- naive CD8+ T cells expressing CXCR3 (TNR3+). The rearrangement joins TRBV29-1 to TRBJ2-7; TCRdb's D call, TRBD2, is unchecked because there is no DNA. The CDR3 here is CSVDLGTSGRGEQYF.